The 27 T cell receptor beta chains reported below all come from one sample, sequenced in a study of CD8+ T cells in alopecia areata. As the sequencing template, cDNA was produced by extracting RNA and reverse transcribing it. Measured with immunoSEQ multiplex PCR; TCRdb has only the in-frame clones, and not every one. The sample includes 220,000 or so clones, 57% seen only once; the top ten take less than 0.6%. Material: CD4+ T cells sorted from blood, obtained at week 0. These TCRs come from a human donor with alopecia areata.

The chain couples TRBV7-3 to TRBJ2-4, with 7 bases matching TRBD1. CDR1 is SGHTA and CDR2 is FQGTGA in the germline V gene. V trimming: 1 base; J trimming: 0 bases; junction bases outside the gene matches: 12. The CDR3 contains 19 residues. CDR3 sequence (DNA): TGTGCCAGCAGCTTAATACTGGGGGTGGGACAGATAGCCAAAAACATTCAGTACTTC. Protein product: CASSLILGVGQIAKNIQYF.

In this sample, this clone turned up a few times. The chain links TRBV7-2 to TRBJ2-1; TRBD2 aligns across 8 bases. The CDR3 runs 16 residues. V was pared by 3 bases and J by 6 bases, with 10 bases of the junction left unmatched. CDR1 and CDR2 (germline): SGHTA, FQGNSA. CDR3 sequence reads: CASSFRAGGDLNEQFF. Written as DNA, the CDR3 is TGTGCCAGCAGCTTCCGCGCGGGAGGAGACCTCAATGAGCAGTTCTTC.

The chain joins TRBV12-5 to TRBJ1-1; possible D gene TRBD1, 6 bases. This CDR3 comprises 14 residues. V lost 6 bases and J lost 3, with 14 bases in between. In germline, CDR1 is LGHNT, CDR2 FRNRAP. The CDR3 reads CASGQGHRDTEAFF. The CDR3 DNA reads TGTGCTAGTGGCCAGGGACACCGAGACACTGAAGCTTTCTTT.

The chain has TRBV29-1 and TRBJ1-1; D remains unclear. V was pared by 0 bases and J by 2 bases, with 10 bases between. Germline CDR1 reads SQVTM; CDR2 reads ANQGSEA. This CDR3 is 14 amino acids long. The CDR3 spells CSVEDRIFNTEAFF. CDR3 sequence (DNA): TGCAGCGTTGAAGATCGTATATTCAACACTGAAGCTTTCTTT.

This clone was recorded many times. This chain links TRBV5-1 with TRBJ2-1; 11 bases agree with TRBD2. V was pared by 0 bases and J by 4 bases, with 9 bases of the junction left unmatched. This CDR3 spans 18 amino acids. Germline CDR1 reads SGHRS; CDR2 reads YFSETQ. CDR3 nucleotide sequence: TGCGCCAGCAGCTTGGCCAGTATGGCTAGCGGGGGGTACAATGAGCAGTTCTTC. Translated, it gives CASSLASMASGGYNEQFF.

This clone was detected a few times. The chain has TRBV5-1 and TRBJ1-1; 7 bases line up with TRBD1. In germline, CDR1 is SGHRS, CDR2 YFSETQ. The CDR3 contains 14 residues. The trim removed 6 bases at V and 1 base at J, leaving 6 bases unmatched. The CDR3 here is CASIPTGSNTEAFF. The CDR3 DNA follows: TGCGCCAGCATTCCGACAGGGTCGAACACTGAAGCTTTCTTT.

In nucleotides, the CDR3 is TGCGCCAGCAGCCCGGGACATTCGGTCGCCTACGAGCAGTACTTC. It yields the protein CASSPGHSVAYEQYF. This chain connects TRBV5-1 to TRBJ2-7, with D maybe TRBD1 (6 bases). Between the trimmed V and J ends, which lost 4 bases and 2 bases, there was a span of 16 bases. CDR3 length: 15 residues. Germline V gene sequence: CDR1 SGHRS, CDR2 YFSETQ.

V and J are TRBV5-1 and TRBJ2-1; a weak D match, TRBD2 (5 bases). CDR1 and CDR2 from the germline V gene are SGHRS and YFSETQ. This CDR3 has 17 residues. V was shortened by 1 base and J by 1 base, with 15 bases between the two germline ends. The DNA for the CDR3 is TGCGCCAGCAGCTTGACTGGCGCGGGTTCTTCCTACAATGAGCAGTTCTTC. As protein: CASSLTGAGSSYNEQFF.

The chain couples TRBV10-3 to TRBJ2-7, with 9 bases lining up with TRBD2. Germline V gene sequence: CDR1 ENHRY, CDR2 SYGVKD. The trim removed 3 bases at V and 3 bases at J, leaving 6 bases unmatched. The CDR3 totals 15 residues. The DNA of the CDR3 is TGTGCCATCAGTGATACCGGGACTAGCATCTACGAGCAGTACTTC. It yields the protein CAISDTGTSIYEQYF.

The chain links TRBV29-1 to TRBJ1-5, with D uncertain. This CDR3 comprises 13 residues. The V gene's germline CDR1 is SQVTM and CDR2 ANQGSEA. The V end lost 4 bases, the J end lost 4 bases, and 11 bases lay between the germline ends. The CDR3 DNA reads TGCAGCGTTGCGAGCAGCGCTAATCAGCCCCAGCATTTT. This sequence encodes CSVASSANQPQHF.

J is TRBJ2-5 and V is TRBV2, with TRBD2 identical over 14 bases. The CDR3 has 16 amino acids. Trimming cost V 1 base and J 3 bases; bases outside gene matches: 1. CDR1 is SNHLY and CDR2 is FYNNEI in the germline V gene. The CDR3 coding sequence is TGTGCCAGCAGTGAAGTGGGACTAGCGGGAGAAGAGACCCAGTACTTC. Translated: CASSEVGLAGEETQYF. Drawing the rest from reference TRBV2 and TRBJ2-5, the complete variable domain is EPEVTQTPSHQVTQMGQEVILRCVPISNHLYFYWYRQILGQKVEFLVSFYNNEISEKSEIFDDQFSVERPDGSNFTLKIRSTKLEDSAMYFCASSEVGLAGEETQYFGPGTRLLVL.

The table lists this clone with a few counts. V is TRBV7-8 and J is TRBJ2-3; 10 bases are a match to TRBD2. V dropped 8 bases and J dropped 4; count of bases not matched to a gene: 12. In germline, CDR1 is SGHVS, CDR2 FQNEAQ. The CDR3 covers 16 residues. Here the CDR3 reads CASVPGSGRGADTQYF. The CDR3 region has the DNA TGTGCCAGCGTCCCCGGGAGCGGGAGGGGAGCAGATACGCAGTATTTT.

The V and J genes are TRBV4-1 and TRBJ1-2; possible D gene TRBD1, 6 bases. The length of the CDR3 is 13 residues. The V end lost 4 bases, the J end lost 4 bases, and 10 bases lay between the germline ends. Looked up from germline, CDR1 is MGHRA and CDR2 is YSYEKL. For the CDR3, the DNA is TGCGCCAGCAGCCCTACAGGGTCCTATGGCTACACCTTC. It is translated as CASSPTGSYGYTF.

The V gene is TRBV4-2, the J gene TRBJ2-1, with 9 bases that match TRBD2. The ends lost 0 bases at V and 5 bases at J; junction bases unmatched: 8. Germline CDR1 reads LGHNA; CDR2 reads YNFKEQ. There are 17 residues in the CDR3. The CDR3 nucleotides read TGTGCCAGCAGCCAAGATGGGGCAAGACTAGCGGACAATGAGCAGTTCTTC. Amino acid sequence: CASSQDGARLADNEQFF.

This chain connects TRBV5-1 to TRBJ1-4, with no clear D. V lost 1 base and J lost 0, with 4 bases in between. Germline lookup yields CDR1 SGHRS and CDR2 YFSETQ. The CDR3 loop spans 14 amino acids. CDR3: CASSLLATNEKLFF. For the CDR3, the DNA is TGCGCCAGCAGCTTGTTAGCAACTAATGAAAAACTGTTTTTT. The variable domain in full, completed from reference TRBV5-1 and TRBJ1-4, reads KAGVTQTPRYLIKTRGQQVTLSCSPISGHRSVSWYQQTPGQGLQFLFEYFSETQRNKGNFPGRFSGRQFSNSRSEMNVSTLELGDSALYLCASSLLATNEKLFFGSGTQLSVL.

The chain is built from TRBV29-1 and TRBJ2-5, with D perhaps TRBD1 (5 bases). Trimming stripped 3 bases from V and 5 bases from J, with 13 bases between. The germline CDR1 and CDR2 sequences are SQVTM and ANQGSEA. CDR3 size: 13 residues. The CDR3 DNA follows: TGCAGCGTTGAGGGCCAGGGTCGGGAGACCCAGTACTTC. The encoded protein is CSVEGQGRETQYF. The full variable domain, completed using reference TRBV29-1 and TRBJ2-5, is SAVISQKPSRDICQRGTSLTIQCQVDSQVTMMFWYRQQPGQSLTLIATANQGSEATYESGFVIDKFPISRPNLTFSTLTVSNMSPEDSSIYLCSVEGQGRETQYFGPGTRLLVL.

V gene TRBV27 combines with J gene TRBJ2-7, with 11 nucleotides matching TRBD1. The germline CDR1 and CDR2 sequences are MNHEY and SMNVEV (reference sequence). This CDR3 spans 13 amino acids. The V and J ends lost 8 bases and 6 bases, in that order; junction bases with no gene match: 6. The CDR3 is CASGSGTGGEQYF. In nucleotides, the CDR3 is TGTGCCAGCGGTTCAGGGACAGGGGGCGAGCAGTACTTC.

This clone was observed at least ten times. The chain employs TRBV14 and TRBJ2-7; maybe TRBD1 (5 bases). V lost 5 bases and J lost 1, with 12 bases in between. Germline lookup yields CDR1 SGHDN and CDR2 FVKESK. This CDR3 contains 14 residues. CDR3 bases: TGTGCCAGCAGCAACCTAGGGGCGTCCTACGAGCAGTACTTC. It encodes CASSNLGASYEQYF.

The V call is TRBV9, the J call TRBJ2-3, with TRBD2 identical over 8 bases. Looked up from germline, CDR1 is SGDLS and CDR2 is YYNGEE. This CDR3 spans 14 amino acids. The trim removed 7 bases at V and 6 bases at J, leaving 10 bases unmatched. The CDR3 region is CASCLRGGADTQYF. CDR3 coding DNA: TGTGCCAGCTGTTTACGGGGGGGCGCGGATACGCAGTATTTT.

The V call is TRBV7-8, the J call TRBJ2-1; 8 bases are shared with TRBD2. Germline CDR1 and CDR2: SGHVS and FQNEAQ. V was pared by 5 bases and J by 5 bases, with 8 bases of the junction left unmatched. This CDR3 has 15 amino acids. Here the CDR3 DNA reads TGTGCCAGCAGCCAGGGAACTAGCGGACACAATGAGCAGTTCTTC. This encodes CASSQGTSGHNEQFF.

The V call is TRBV27, the J call TRBJ2-5; the D is unclear. V lost 5 bases to trimming and J lost 2 bases, with 12 bases between them. Per the germline V gene, CDR1 is MNHEY and CDR2 is SMNVEV (reference sequence). The CDR3 has 14 residues. CDR3 in DNA: TGTGCCAGCAGTAGGCAGAGAAGGCAAGAGACCCAGTACTTC. It translates to CASSRQRRQETQYF.

The rearrangement uses TRBV29-1 and TRBJ1-2; no firm D call. Germline CDR1 SQVTM, CDR2 ANQGSEA. The V end lost 4 bases, the J end lost 3 bases, and 12 bases lay between the germline ends. The CDR3 has 13 amino acids. CDR3 residues: CSVVELRDYGYTF. Here the CDR3 DNA reads TGCAGCGTTGTGGAGTTAAGGGACTATGGCTACACCTTC.

The chain uses TRBV7-9 and TRBJ2-5; no definite D call. From germline, CDR1 is SEHNR and CDR2 FQNEAQ (reference sequence). CDR3 length: 13 amino acids. V lost 5 bases to trimming and J lost 5 bases, with 12 bases between them. This CDR3 reads CASSLIKQETQYF. As DNA, the CDR3 is TGTGCCAGCAGCCTTATTAAGCAGGAGACCCAGTACTTC.

The V call is TRBV2, the J call TRBJ2-7; D is undetermined. This CDR3 has 14 residues. The V and J ends lost 7 bases and 3 bases respectively, with 16 bases between them. The germline gives CDR1 SNHLY, CDR2 FYNNEI. DNA for the CDR3: TGTGCCAGCACCGAATCGGTGGTAGGCTACGAGCAGTACTTC. This codes for CASTESVVGYEQYF.

This chain joins TRBV30 and TRBJ1-1; D gene uncertain. Trimming took off 6 bases at V and 7 bases at J, with 15 bases between the two ends. The CDR3 runs 12 residues. CDR1 is GTSNPN, CDR2 SVGIG, per germline (reference sequence). Written as DNA, the CDR3 is TGTGCCTGTATAGACCGTGCGCTTGAAGCTTTCTTT. Translated: CACIDRALEAFF.

The rearrangement uses TRBV6-1 and TRBJ2-4, with D maybe TRBD1 (6 bases). The ends were cut back, 9 bases at V and 1 base at J, with 13 bases in the middle. Germline assignment: CDR1 MNHNS and CDR2 SASEGT. The CDR3 is made up of 14 amino acids. DNA of the CDR3: TGTGCCAGTGGGGGCAGGGAGGCCAAAAACATTCAGTACTTC. This encodes CASGGREAKNIQYF.

The chain links TRBV4-1 to TRBJ1-1; 7 nucleotides match TRBD1. Germline V CDR1 and CDR2: MGHRA, YSYEKL. There are 17 residues in the CDR3. Germline trimming cut 1 base from V and 5 bases from J; bases unmatched to any gene: 13. The CDR3 nucleotides are TGCGCCAGCAGCCAAGGACTAGCTGTGGGACAGACGACTGAAGCTTTCTTT. It codes for CASSQGLAVGQTTEAFF.